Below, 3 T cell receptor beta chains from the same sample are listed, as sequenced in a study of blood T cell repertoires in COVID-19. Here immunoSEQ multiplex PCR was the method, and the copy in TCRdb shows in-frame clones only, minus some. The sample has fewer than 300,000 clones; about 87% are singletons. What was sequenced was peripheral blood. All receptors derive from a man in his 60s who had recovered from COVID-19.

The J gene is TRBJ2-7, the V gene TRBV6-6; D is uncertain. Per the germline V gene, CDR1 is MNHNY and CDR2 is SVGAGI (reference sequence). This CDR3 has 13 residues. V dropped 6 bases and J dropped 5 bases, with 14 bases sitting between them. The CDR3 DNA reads TGTGCCAGCAGCCGCGCGCGCCGCCACGAGCAGTACTTC. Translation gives CASSRARRHEQYF.

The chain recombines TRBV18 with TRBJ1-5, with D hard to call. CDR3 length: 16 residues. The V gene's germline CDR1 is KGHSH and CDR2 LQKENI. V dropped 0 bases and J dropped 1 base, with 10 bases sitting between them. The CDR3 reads CASSPPGYSSNQPQHF. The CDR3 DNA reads TGTGCCAGCTCACCACCGGGCTACTCGAGCAATCAGCCCCAGCATTTT. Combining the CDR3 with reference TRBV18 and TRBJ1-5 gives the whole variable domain NAGVMQNPRHLVRRRGQEARLRCSPMKGHSHVYWYRQLPEEGLKFMVYLQKENIIDESGMPKERFSAEFPKEGPSILRIQQVVRGDSAAYFCASSPPGYSSNQPQHFGDGTRLSIL.

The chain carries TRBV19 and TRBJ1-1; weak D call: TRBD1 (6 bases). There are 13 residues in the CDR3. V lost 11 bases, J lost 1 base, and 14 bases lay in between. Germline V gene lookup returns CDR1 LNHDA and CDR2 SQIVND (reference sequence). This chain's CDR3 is CACGTGPNTEAFF. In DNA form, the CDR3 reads TGTGCCTGCGGCACAGGGCCGAACACTGAAGCTTTCTTT.